The 25 T cell receptor beta chains presented below share a single source sample, sequenced in a study of T cells in Graves' hyperthyroidism and ophthalmopathy. There were TCR beta CDR3 regions amplified from RNA transcripts. In the first-round RT-PCR of the TCR CDR3, the HTBI primer set was used. TCRdb itself ran the multiplex PCR reads through MiXCR, one entry per CDR3 protein. The sample holds some 560,000 distinct CDR3 sequences, around 14% seen once. The material sequenced was blood. The receptors were sampled from a woman aged 25 to 39 with Graves' hyperthyroidism.

The V gene is TRBV7-3, the J gene TRBJ2-3; D gene ambiguous. The CDR3 spans 15 residues. The V gene's germline CDR1 is SGHTA and CDR2 FQGTGA. V was clipped by 2 bases and J by 0 bases, with 9 bases between them. The CDR3 DNA sequence: TGTGCCAGCAGCTTACAGGCCGCGAGCACAGATACGCAGTATTTT. As protein: CASSLQAASTDTQYF.

The rearrangement joins TRBV20-1 to TRBJ2-3, with 11 positions matching TRBD2. The germline CDR1 and CDR2 sequences are DFQATT and SNEGSKA (reference sequence). J was trimmed by 0 bases and V by 1 base; bases with no gene match: 3. The CDR3 runs to 16 residues. The CDR3 loop reads CSARVGLAGSTDTQYF. The DNA for the CDR3 is TGCAGTGCTAGAGTCGGACTAGCGGGCAGCACAGATACGCAGTATTTT.

In its sample, this clonotype was seen a few times. The chain combines TRBV10-2 with TRBJ2-1; TRBD2 matches at 8 bases. CDR1 is WSHSY, CDR2 SAAADI, per germline. The CDR3 is 16 amino acids. Trimming removed 4 bases from V and 0 bases from J; junction bases left unmatched: 5. CDR3 protein: CASSVTSESSYNEQFF. The DNA for the CDR3 is TGCGCCAGCAGTGTGACTAGCGAAAGCTCCTACAATGAGCAGTTCTTC.

Many counts were recorded for this clonotype. The chain links TRBV29-1 to TRBJ2-5; the match to TRBD2 covers 11 bases. CDR1 and CDR2 (germline): SQVTM, ANQGSEA. The CDR3 extends over 13 amino acids. V shed 6 bases, J shed 1 base, and the junction held 1 base outside the gene matches. The chain's CDR3 is CSVGTSGQETQYF. CDR3 coding DNA: TGCAGCGTCGGGACTAGCGGCCAAGAGACCCAGTACTTC.

The chain recombines TRBV3-1 with TRBJ1-2; TRBD1 matches 10 bases. Germline CDR1 is LGHDT and CDR2 is YNNKEL (reference sequence). This CDR3 has 13 amino acids. Trimming removed 6 bases from V and 6 bases from J; junction bases left unmatched: 4. CDR3 residues: CASSRQGADGYTF. CDR3 nucleotides: TGTGCCAGCAGTCGACAGGGGGCGGATGGCTACACCTTC.

J is TRBJ2-1 and V is TRBV27; D possibly corresponds to TRBD1 (6 bases). Between the trimmed V and J ends, which lost 6 bases and 3 bases, there was a span of 18 bases. The length of the CDR3 is 16 residues. CDR1 is MNHEY, CDR2 SMNVEV, per germline (reference sequence). The CDR3: CASSVPPGDIYNEQFF. For the CDR3, the DNA is TGTGCCAGCAGCGTACCTCCCGGGGACATCTACAATGAGCAGTTCTTC.

This clonotype has only a few counts. The chain uses TRBV27 and TRBJ2-7; no clear D. This CDR3 contains 14 residues. V was pared by 0 bases and J by 0 bases, with 6 bases between. Germline CDR1 reads MNHEY; CDR2 reads SMNVEV (reference sequence). Here the CDR3 reads CASSLSQPSYEQYF. CDR3 nucleotides: TGTGCCAGCAGTTTATCACAGCCCTCCTACGAGCAGTACTTC.

This clonotype was observed at least ten times. The chain recombines TRBV3-1 with TRBJ2-5; D is tentatively TRBD1 or TRBD2 (5 bases each). Per germline, CDR1 LGHDT and CDR2 YNNKEL (reference sequence). This CDR3 is built from 13 residues. V shed 4 bases and J shed 5 bases, with 11 bases lying between them. The CDR3 is CASSPRGAETQYF. Here the CDR3 DNA reads TGTGCCAGCAGCCCGAGAGGGGCGGAGACCCAGTACTTC.

In its sample, this clonotype was seen many times. The chain recombines TRBV30 with TRBJ2-1; no firm D call. V was pared by 7 bases and J by 4 bases, with 8 bases between. Germline V gene sequence: CDR1 GTSNPN, CDR2 SVGIG (reference sequence). The CDR3 contains 11 residues. CDR3 protein: CAFSAYNEQFF. CDR3 nucleotide sequence: TGTGCCTTTTCTGCTTACAATGAGCAGTTCTTC.

This clonotype was recorded a few times. The rearrangement joins TRBV9 to TRBJ1-5; unclear D gene. V lost 0 bases to trimming and J lost 3 bases, with 7 bases between them. In germline, CDR1 is SGDLS, CDR2 YYNGEE. The CDR3 covers 14 residues. The CDR3 nucleotides are TGTGCCAGCAGCGTAGACGGGGACAATCAGCCCCAGCATTTT. Amino acid sequence: CASSVDGDNQPQHF.

This clonotype was seen at least ten times. The rearrangement uses TRBV12-3 or TRBV12-4 and TRBJ2-1, with TRBD2 identical over 11 bases. The CDR3 is 13 amino acids. J gave up 10 bases and V 6 bases, and 5 bases lay outside the gene matches. The CDR3 region is CASSLLAGVEQFF. The CDR3 nucleotides read TGTGCCAGCAGCCTACTAGCGGGAGTGGAGCAGTTCTTC.

This clonotype was seen only a few times. The chain joins TRBV27 to TRBJ2-5, with TRBD1 as a possible D gene (5 bases). V was pared by 1 base and J by 4 bases, with 10 bases between. Germline CDR1 reads MNHEY; CDR2 reads SMNVEV (reference sequence). This CDR3 spans 14 amino acids. The CDR3 coding sequence is TGTGCCAGCAGTTTATTCCAAACAGGAGAGACCCAGTACTTC. This encodes CASSLFQTGETQYF.

This clonotype was found a few times. The V and J genes are TRBV5-5 and TRBJ2-2, with TRBD2 identical over 9 bases. CDR1 and CDR2 from the germline V gene are SGHKS and YYEKEE (reference sequence). The J segment lost 6 bases and the V segment lost 0 bases, leaving 9 bases of the junction unmatched. The CDR3 is made up of 17 amino acids. The CDR3 protein is CASSLEGGRAFSGELFF. In DNA, the CDR3 is TGTGCCAGCAGCTTGGAAGGCGGGAGGGCCTTTTCCGGGGAGCTGTTTTTT. The full variable domain, its missing parts supplied by reference TRBV5-5 and TRBJ2-2, is DAGVTQSPTHLIKTRGQQVTLRCSPISGHKSVSWYQQVLGQGPQFIFQYYEKEERGRGNFPDRFSARQFPNYSSELNVNALLLGDSALYLCASSLEGGRAFSGELFFGEGSRLTVL.

The V gene is TRBV18, the J gene TRBJ2-3, with 8 bases fitting TRBD1. The V and J ends lost 6 bases and 3 bases, in that order; junction bases with no gene match: 8. This CDR3 is built from 15 residues. In germline, CDR1 is KGHSH, CDR2 LQKENI. The CDR3 DNA is TGTGCCAGCTCTCAGACAGGGGCGTTGACAGATACGCAGTATTTT. Its translation: CASSQTGALTDTQYF. Full variable domain (rest looked up from reference TRBV18 and TRBJ2-3): NAGVMQNPRHLVRRRGQEARLRCSPMKGHSHVYWYRQLPEEGLKFMVYLQKENIIDESGMPKERFSAEFPKEGPSILRIQQVVRGDSAAYFCASSQTGALTDTQYFGPGTRLTVL.

The rearrangement uses TRBV10-3 and TRBJ1-1; D might be TRBD1 (6 bases). The CDR3 length is 13 residues. CDR1 is ENHRY and CDR2 is SYGVKD in the germline V gene. The V and J ends lost 6 bases and 1 base respectively, with 9 bases between them. Here the CDR3 DNA reads TGTGCCATCAGCGAGACAGGGAACACTGAAGCTTTCTTT. Encoded protein: CAISETGNTEAFF.

This clonotype was picked up many times. The chain is built from TRBV7-2 and TRBJ2-1; TRBD2 agrees at 8 bases. V shed 3 bases and J 12 bases; nucleotides not matched to a gene: 4. CDR1 SGHTA and CDR2 FQGNSA come from the germline V gene. The CDR3 covers 12 residues. CDR3 DNA: TGTGCCAGCAGCTTTGGACTAGCTTCGCAGTTCTTC. Amino acids: CASSFGLASQFF. Filled out from reference TRBV7-2 and TRBJ2-1, the complete variable domain reads GAGVSQSPSNKVTEKGKDVELRCDPISGHTALYWYRQSLGQGLEFLIYFQGNSAPDKSGLPSDRFSAERTGGSVSTLTIQRTQQEDSAVYLCASSFGLASQFFGPGTRLTVL.

This clonotype was recorded many times. This sequence joins TRBV11-2 and TRBJ2-3; perhaps TRBD2 as D (6 bases). Germline V gene sequence: CDR1 SGHAT, CDR2 FQNNGV. V lost 2 bases, J lost 2 bases, and 23 bases lay in between. The CDR3 is 19 residues long. CDR3 amino acids: CASSLNRPVGGTNTDTQYF. Written as DNA, the CDR3 is TGTGCCAGCAGCTTAAATCGCCCCGTGGGGGGAACCAACACAGATACGCAGTATTTT.

This clonotype was observed at least ten times. The chain carries TRBV2 and TRBJ1-5; tentative D call: TRBD1 (5 bases). The V end was cut by 6 bases, the J end by 3 bases, with 9 bases between. Germline V gene data show CDR1 as SNHLY and CDR2 as FYNNEI. The CDR3 has 13 amino acids. The CDR3 reads CASRWGYNQPQHF. The DNA of the CDR3 is TGTGCCAGCAGATGGGGGTACAATCAGCCCCAGCATTTT.

This clonotype was seen at least ten times. The J gene is TRBJ2-7, the V gene TRBV30; tentatively, D is TRBD1 (6 bases). The V end lost 2 bases, the J end lost 6 bases, and 8 bases lay between the germline ends. The CDR3 totals 11 residues. Germline lookup yields CDR1 GTSNPN and CDR2 SVGIG (reference sequence). The CDR3 nucleotides read TGTGCCTGGAGTCACAGGGCCGAGCAGTACTTC. Translation: CAWSHRAEQYF.

The sample holds many counts of this clonotype. The chain links TRBV10-3 to TRBJ1-5; D gene ambiguous. This CDR3 region has 14 residues. Germline V gene data show CDR1 as ENHRY and CDR2 as SYGVKD. Trimming took off 4 bases at V and 2 bases at J, with 9 bases between the two ends. CDR3 nucleotides: TGTGCCATCAGTGTAGACATGGGCAATCAGCCCCAGCATTTT. Protein sequence: CAISVDMGNQPQHF.

This clonotype was observed at least ten times. This chain uses TRBV11-2 with TRBJ2-2, with a tentative D call TRBD1 (6 bases). The germline gives CDR1 SGHAT, CDR2 FQNNGV. V gave up 0 bases and J gave up 4 bases, with 18 bases separating them. This CDR3 contains 18 residues. The CDR3, as DNA: TGTGCCAGCAGCTTAGATCTACCAGGGGTAGGGTCCACCGGGGAGCTGTTTTTT. The encoded protein is CASSLDLPGVGSTGELFF. The full variable domain, its missing parts supplied by reference TRBV11-2 and TRBJ2-2, is EAGVAQSPRYKIIEKRQSVAFWCNPISGHATLYWYQQILGQGPKLLIQFQNNGVVDDSQLPKDRFSAERLKGVDSTLKIQPAKLEDSAVYLCASSLDLPGVGSTGELFFGEGSRLTVL.

Ten or more counts support this clonotype. This chain connects TRBV29-1 to TRBJ2-3; D is uncertain. The CDR3 runs 14 residues. The germline V gene has CDR1 SQVTM and CDR2 ANQGSEA. Trimming removed 0 bases from V and 2 bases from J, with 9 bases in between. CDR3: CSVEDDDNTDTQYF. CDR3 bases: TGCAGCGTTGAAGACGACGACAACACAGATACGCAGTATTTT.

The table lists this clonotype with a few counts. The J gene is TRBJ2-1, the V gene TRBV9; tentative D call: TRBD1 (5 bases). CDR1 and CDR2 (germline): SGDLS, YYNGEE. The CDR3 consists of 16 residues. Trimming shortened V by 4 bases and J by 0 bases, and 14 bases separated the two germline ends. The CDR3 DNA reads TGTGCCAGCAGCACTCATATGGACAACTCCTACAATGAGCAGTTCTTC. Protein product: CASSTHMDNSYNEQFF.

The gene calls are TRBV10-2 and TRBJ2-7, with 8 positions matching TRBD2. CDR1 and CDR2 from the germline V gene are WSHSY and SAAADI. The CDR3 sequence is 15 residues long. J was trimmed by 4 bases and V by 6 bases; bases with no gene match: 11. CDR3 region: CASRGLGVGAYEQYF. In nucleotides, the CDR3 is TGCGCCAGCAGGGGACTAGGGGTAGGCGCGTACGAGCAGTACTTC.

V and J are TRBV20-1 and TRBJ2-7; TRBD2 is a possible D gene (6 bases). The CDR3 totals 12 residues. Germline V gene data show CDR1 as DFQATT and CDR2 as SNEGSKA (reference sequence). The chain's CDR3 is CRIGGYSYEQYF. The CDR3 DNA reads TGCAGGATCGGGGGATACTCCTACGAGCAGTACTTC.